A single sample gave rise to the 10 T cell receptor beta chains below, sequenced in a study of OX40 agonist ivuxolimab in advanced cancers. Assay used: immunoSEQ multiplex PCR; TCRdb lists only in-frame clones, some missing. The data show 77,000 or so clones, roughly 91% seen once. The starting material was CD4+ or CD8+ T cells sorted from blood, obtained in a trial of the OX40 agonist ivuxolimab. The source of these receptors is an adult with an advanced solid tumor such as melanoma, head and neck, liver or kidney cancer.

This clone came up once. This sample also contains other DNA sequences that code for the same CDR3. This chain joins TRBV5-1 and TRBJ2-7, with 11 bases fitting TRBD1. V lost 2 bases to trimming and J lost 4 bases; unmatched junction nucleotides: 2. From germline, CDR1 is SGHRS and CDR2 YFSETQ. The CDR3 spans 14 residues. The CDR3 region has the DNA TGCGCCAGCAGCTTAGGGACAGGGGGTTACGAGCAGTACTTC. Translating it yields CASSLGTGGYEQYF.

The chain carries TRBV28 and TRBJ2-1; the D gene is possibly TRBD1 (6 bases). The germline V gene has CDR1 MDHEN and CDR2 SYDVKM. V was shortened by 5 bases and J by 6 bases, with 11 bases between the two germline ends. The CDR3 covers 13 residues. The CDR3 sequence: CASSLTGFNEQFF. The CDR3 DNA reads TGTGCCAGCAGTCTAACAGGGTTCAATGAGCAGTTCTTC. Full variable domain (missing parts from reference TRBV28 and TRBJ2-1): DVKVTQSSRYLVKRTGEKVFLECVQDMDHENMFWYRQDPGLGLRLIYFSYDVKMKEKGDIPEGYSVSREKKERFSLILESASTNQTSMYLCASSLTGFNEQFFGPGTRLTVL.

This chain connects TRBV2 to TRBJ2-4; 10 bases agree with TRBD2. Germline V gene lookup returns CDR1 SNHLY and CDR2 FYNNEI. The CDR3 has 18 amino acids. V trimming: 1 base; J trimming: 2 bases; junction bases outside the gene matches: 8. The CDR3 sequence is CASSEGSLAGVTKNIQYF. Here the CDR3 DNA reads TGTGCCAGCAGTGAAGGGTCTCTAGCGGGGGTGACCAAAAACATTCAGTACTTC.

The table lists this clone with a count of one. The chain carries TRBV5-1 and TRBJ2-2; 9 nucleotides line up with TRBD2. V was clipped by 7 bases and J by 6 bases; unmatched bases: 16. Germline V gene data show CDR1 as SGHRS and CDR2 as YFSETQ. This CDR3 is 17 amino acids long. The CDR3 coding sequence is TGCGCCAGCTCCCGCGGAGGGGTAGCGGGGGCGGCCGGGGAGCTGTTTTTT. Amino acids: CASSRGGVAGAAGELFF. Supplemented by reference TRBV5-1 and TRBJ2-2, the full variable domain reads KAGVTQTPRYLIKTRGQQVTLSCSPISGHRSVSWYQQTPGQGLQFLFEYFSETQRNKGNFPGRFSGRQFSNSRSEMNVSTLELGDSALYLCASSRGGVAGAAGELFFGEGSRLTVL.

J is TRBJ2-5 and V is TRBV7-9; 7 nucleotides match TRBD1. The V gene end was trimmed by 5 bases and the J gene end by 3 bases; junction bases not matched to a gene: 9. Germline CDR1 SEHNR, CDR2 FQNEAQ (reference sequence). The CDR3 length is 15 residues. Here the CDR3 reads CASSQLTDREETQYF. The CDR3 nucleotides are TGTGCCAGCAGCCAGCTAACCGACAGGGAAGAGACCCAGTACTTC.

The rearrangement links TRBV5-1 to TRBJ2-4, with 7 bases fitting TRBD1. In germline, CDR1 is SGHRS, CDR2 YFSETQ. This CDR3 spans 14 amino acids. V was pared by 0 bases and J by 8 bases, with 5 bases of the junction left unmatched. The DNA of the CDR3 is TGCGCCAGCAGCTTGGCCAGACAGGGCGACATTCAGTACTTC. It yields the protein CASSLARQGDIQYF.

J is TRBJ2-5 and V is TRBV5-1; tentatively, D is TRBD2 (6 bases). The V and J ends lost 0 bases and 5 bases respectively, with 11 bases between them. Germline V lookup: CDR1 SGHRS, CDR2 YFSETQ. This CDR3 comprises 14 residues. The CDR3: CASSLERAGETQYF. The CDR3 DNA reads TGCGCCAGCAGCTTGGAACGGGCGGGGGAGACCCAGTACTTC.

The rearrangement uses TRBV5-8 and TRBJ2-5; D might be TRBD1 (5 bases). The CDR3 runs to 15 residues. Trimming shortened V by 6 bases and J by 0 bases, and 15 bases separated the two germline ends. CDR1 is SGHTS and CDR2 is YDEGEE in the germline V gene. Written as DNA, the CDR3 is TGTGCCAGCAAGATTAGGCAGGGCAACCAAGAGACCCAGTACTTC. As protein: CASKIRQGNQETQYF.

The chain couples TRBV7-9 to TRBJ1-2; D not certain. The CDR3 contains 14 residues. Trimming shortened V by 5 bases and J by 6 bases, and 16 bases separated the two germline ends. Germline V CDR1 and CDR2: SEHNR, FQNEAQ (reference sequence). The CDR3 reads CASSQQVTSDGYTF. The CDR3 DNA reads TGTGCCAGCAGCCAGCAAGTGACGTCTGATGGCTACACCTTC. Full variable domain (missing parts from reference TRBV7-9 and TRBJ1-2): DTGVSQNPRHKITKRGQNVTFRCDPISEHNRLYWYRQTLGQGPEFLTYFQNEAQLEKSRLLSDRFSAERPKGSFSTLEIQRTEQGDSAMYLCASSQQVTSDGYTFGSGTRLTVV.

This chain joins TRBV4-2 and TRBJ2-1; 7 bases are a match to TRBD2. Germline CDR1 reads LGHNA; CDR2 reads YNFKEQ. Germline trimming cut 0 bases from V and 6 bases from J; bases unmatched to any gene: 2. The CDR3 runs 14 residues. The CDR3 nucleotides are TGTGCCAGCAGCCAAGACTGGACTAGCAATGAGCAGTTCTTC. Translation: CASSQDWTSNEQFF.